Each of the 20 T cell receptor beta chains below was sequenced from the same sample in a study of molecular identifiers for immune sequencing clone quantification. TCRdb re-derived calls from the PCR reads in MiXCR, one entry per CDR3 protein. The sample has just under 650,000 distinct CDR3 sequences, 15% to 20% seen once; the top ten hold approximately 0.9%. Sequencing was done on a sample of naive CD8+ T cells from blood, with Jurkat cell RNA spiked in. The subset here: FACS-sorted CD8+CD4-CCR7+CD45RA+ naive T cells. Every receptor here comes from a human donor in good health. Some libraries in this study had Jurkat cell RNA spiked in.

The V gene is TRBV7-2, the J gene TRBJ2-1; D perhaps matches TRBD1 (5 bases). Between the trimmed V and J ends, which lost 5 bases and 10 bases, there was a span of 15 bases. Germline assignment: CDR1 SGHTA and CDR2 FQGNSA. The CDR3 sequence is 13 residues long. DNA of the CDR3: TGTGCCAGCAGCCCCCTTGAGGCAGGGGAGCAGTTCTTC. It yields the protein CASSPLEAGEQFF. The full variable domain, with the rest looked up from reference TRBV7-2 and TRBJ2-1, is GAGVSQSPSNKVTEKGKDVELRCDPISGHTALYWYRQSLGQGLEFLIYFQGNSAPDKSGLPSDRFSAERTGGSVSTLTIQRTQQEDSAVYLCASSPLEAGEQFFGPGTRLTVL.

The chain is built from TRBV9 and TRBJ1-5; the D gene is possibly TRBD1 (6 bases). The V and J ends lost 0 bases and 7 bases respectively, with 11 bases between them. Per the germline V gene, CDR1 is SGDLS and CDR2 is YYNGEE. The CDR3 extends over 14 amino acids. CDR3 in amino acids: CASSVAGGPQPQHF. CDR3 nucleotide sequence: TGTGCCAGCAGCGTAGCCGGGGGCCCCCAGCCCCAGCATTTT. Supplemented by reference TRBV9 and TRBJ1-5, the full variable domain reads DSGVTQTPKHLITATGQRVTLRCSPRSGDLSVYWYQQSLDQGLQFLIQYYNGEERAKGNILERFSAQQFPDLHSELNLSSLELGDSALYFCASSVAGGPQPQHFGDGTRLSIL.

This clonotype was found many times. The rearrangement joins TRBV27 to TRBJ1-5; unclear D gene. The germline V gene has CDR1 MNHEY and CDR2 SMNVEV (reference sequence). CDR3 length equals 10 residues. Trimming took off 5 bases at V and 6 bases at J, with 2 bases between the two ends. CDR3 coding DNA: TGTGCCAGCAGTGGTCAGCCCCAGCATTTT. Encoded protein: CASSGQPQHF.

This clonotype was counted many times. V is TRBV20-1 and J is TRBJ1-6, with TRBD1 matching 7 bases. Germline CDR1 is DFQATT and CDR2 is SNEGSKA (reference sequence). V was clipped by 7 bases and J by 0 bases; unmatched bases: 6. This CDR3 is 15 amino acids long. CDR3 coding DNA: TGCAGTGGCAGGGACAGAAGCTCCTATAATTCACCCCTCCACTTT. It specifies CSGRDRSSYNSPLHF.

The rearrangement uses TRBV6-5 and TRBJ2-7; 9 bases match TRBD1. CDR3 length: 15 amino acids. J lost 9 bases, V lost 7 bases, and 16 bases had no gene match. Germline V gives CDR1 MNHEY, CDR2 SVGAGI. The CDR3 here is CASILRGQGGLSQYF. The CDR3 DNA follows: TGTGCCAGCATCCTCCGGGGACAGGGCGGGTTGTCGCAGTACTTC.

This clonotype was found many times. V gene TRBV7-9 combines with J gene TRBJ1-1, with no clear D. Trimming pared 2 bases from V and 0 bases from J, leaving 13 bases between. CDR1 and CDR2 from the germline V gene are SEHNR and FQNEAQ (reference sequence). The CDR3 loop spans 16 amino acids. Written as DNA, the CDR3 is TGTGCCAGCAGCTTAAGTTATAACAGAATGAACACTGAAGCTTTCTTT. Protein product: CASSLSYNRMNTEAFF.

This clonotype showed up many times. V gene TRBV9 combines with J gene TRBJ2-2; 8 bases are a match to TRBD2. Losses at the gene ends were 4 bases for V and 6 bases for J; bases not matched to a gene: 5. The CDR3 runs 14 residues. Germline V gives CDR1 SGDLS, CDR2 YYNGEE. This chain's CDR3 is CASSLSGKAGELFF. The CDR3 DNA follows: TGTGCCAGCAGCCTTAGCGGGAAAGCCGGGGAGCTGTTTTTT.

The sample holds many counts of this clonotype. This chain uses TRBV27 with TRBJ2-3, with D unresolved. The ends were cut back, 5 bases at V and 6 bases at J, with 21 bases in the middle. The germline V gene has CDR1 MNHEY and CDR2 SMNVEV (reference sequence). CDR3 length: 16 residues. In DNA form, the CDR3 reads TGTGCCAGCAGTCTCTCCTTTGACGGTTTAGGTGATACGCAGTATTTT. Protein: CASSLSFDGLGDTQYF.

Remarks on this clonotype: A read error is possible here, since a much larger clone lies one base away. V gene TRBV2 combines with J gene TRBJ1-1; D remains unclear. Germline lookup yields CDR1 SNHLY and CDR2 FYNNEI. With 1 base removed from V and 6 bases from J, the gap between germline ends came to 18 bases. The CDR3 has 16 residues. The CDR3 DNA reads TGTGCCAGCAGTGAAGGTCTGGGTTTCGCGATGGCTGAAGCTTTCTTT. Its protein product is CASSEGLGFAMAEAFF.

This clonotype was seen repeatedly, ten times or more. J is TRBJ1-4 and V is TRBV4-3; 7 bases align to TRBD1. Losses at the gene ends were 0 bases for V and 4 bases for J; bases not matched to a gene: 8. The CDR3 sequence is 17 residues long. Germline V lookup: CDR1 LGHNA, CDR2 YSLEER. The CDR3 DNA reads TGCGCCAGCAGCCAAGATATAACGACAGGGATTAATGAAAAACTGTTTTTT. Protein sequence: CASSQDITTGINEKLFF.

This clonotype was observed at least ten times. This chain links TRBV27 with TRBJ1-2, with 9 positions matching TRBD1. V gave up 3 bases and J gave up 8 bases; unmatched junction bases: 7. Germline values: CDR1 MNHEY, CDR2 SMNVEV (reference sequence). The CDR3 totals 14 residues. The CDR3 DNA follows: TGTGCCAGCAGTTTTACAGGGGGCACTTGGGGCTACACCTTC. It codes for CASSFTGGTWGYTF.

There are many counts of this clonotype. The rearrangement joins TRBV20-1 to TRBJ1-1, with D hard to call. CDR3 length: 13 residues. Looked up from germline, CDR1 is DFQATT and CDR2 is SNEGSKA (reference sequence). V dropped 0 bases and J dropped 2 bases, with 7 bases sitting between them. The CDR3 nucleotides read TGCAGTGCTAGAGATCAAATAAACACTGAAGCTTTCTTT. It codes for CSARDQINTEAFF.

In this sample, this clonotype turned up many times. The chain employs TRBV11-2 and TRBJ2-3, with D unclear. The germline CDR1 and CDR2 sequences are SGHAT and FQNNGV. The CDR3 has 16 amino acids. Trimming stripped 1 base from V and 5 bases from J, with 16 bases between. CDR3 DNA sequence: TGTGCCAGCAGCTTAGGATATAGGGTCAGCCGAGATACGCAGTATTTT. Amino acid sequence: CASSLGYRVSRDTQYF.

About this clonotype itself: This could be a read error, since a much larger clone is one nucleotide away. The CDR3 does not close with the conserved phenylalanine or tryptophan, likely indicating a read error. V is TRBV6-5 and J is TRBJ2-7, with D perhaps given as TRBD1 or TRBD2 (5 bases each). CDR3 length equals 13 residues. Trimming took 3 bases from V and 6 from J, leaving 12 bases between them. Germline V lookup: CDR1 MNHEY, CDR2 SVGAGI. The CDR3 sequence is CASSYYNGGEQYL. DNA of the CDR3: TGTGCCAGCAGTTATTATAATGGGGGCGAGCAGTACCTC.

Regarding this clonotype: This may arise from a read error, as a much more abundant clone is one base away. The chain combines TRBV15 with TRBJ1-1; a possible D gene is TRBD1 (5 bases). The CDR3 spans 17 residues. Trimming took off 1 base at V and 0 bases at J, with 15 bases between the two ends. The germline V gene encodes CDR1 LNHNV and CDR2 YYDKDF (reference sequence). This CDR3 reads CATSRGRMGRMNTEAFF. For the CDR3, the DNA is TGTGCCACCAGCAGAGGTCGAATGGGGCGGATGAACACTGAAGCTTTCTTT.

This clonotype was counted at least ten times. The chain is built from TRBV12-3 or TRBV12-4 and TRBJ2-7; D is unclear. Deletions cut 4 bases from V and 0 bases from J, with 10 bases between. There are 14 residues in the CDR3. The CDR3 DNA follows: TGTGCCAGCAGTTCCAACCCGAGCTCCTACGAGCAGTACTTC. Translation gives CASSSNPSSYEQYF.

The sample holds many counts of this clonotype. The rearrangement joins TRBV7-9 to TRBJ2-7; TRBD1 agrees at 10 bases. Trimming cost V 6 bases and J 3 bases; bases outside gene matches: 8. Germline lookup yields CDR1 SEHNR and CDR2 FQNEAQ (reference sequence). CDR3 length: 15 amino acids. CDR3 residues: CASSYRDRGIYEQYF. CDR3 DNA sequence: TGTGCCAGCAGTTACCGGGACAGGGGAATCTACGAGCAGTACTTC.

This clonotype was counted many times. J is TRBJ2-5 and V is TRBV7-9; no clear D gene. Germline CDR1 and CDR2: SEHNR and FQNEAQ (reference sequence). This CDR3 has 16 residues. The V end lost 3 bases, the J end lost 1 base, and 15 bases lay between the germline ends. The chain's CDR3 is CASSFGQSSFQETQYF. The CDR3 nucleotides read TGTGCCAGCAGCTTCGGCCAGTCATCGTTCCAAGAGACCCAGTACTTC.

This clonotype was recorded many times. The chain joins TRBV10-1 to TRBJ2-2; D gene uncertain. The germline V and J ends were trimmed by 3 bases and 7 bases, with 9 bases remaining between them. This CDR3 is built from 13 residues. CDR1 is WNHNN, CDR2 SYGVQD, per germline (reference sequence). The CDR3 region has the DNA TGCGCCAGCAGTGATTCGTACGGCGGGGAGCTGTTTTTT. Its translation is CASSDSYGGELFF.

This clonotype occurred many times. J is TRBJ2-7 and V is TRBV19, with a weak D call TRBD2 (5 bases). CDR3 length: 14 residues. Trimming removed 1 base at V and 2 bases at J, with 9 bases between. Germline CDR1 LNHDA, CDR2 SQIVND (reference sequence). CDR3 nucleotide sequence: TGTGCCAGTAGTATAGCGGGATCCCCCTACGAGCAGTACTTC. Residues: CASSIAGSPYEQYF. The full variable domain, rest sourced from reference TRBV19 and TRBJ2-7, is DGGITQSPKYLFRKEGQNVTLSCEQNLNHDAMYWYRQDPGQGLRLIYYSQIVNDFQKGDIAEGYSVSREKKESFPLTVTSAQKNPTAFYLCASSIAGSPYEQYFGPGTRLTVT.